The clone carrying this T cell receptor beta chain was seen only once. The antigen is not known. Time point specified: cycle 4 day 1 (C4D1), after about 6 weeks of nivolumab. All the patients suffered relapse after autologous stem cell transplantation, and brentuximab vedotin exposure differed. The data originate from a study of PD-1 blockade in classical Hodgkin lymphoma. At the level of the study: Patients had nivolumab dosed at 3 mg/kg, delivered intravenously every 2 weeks.

Findings of the study overall: By C4D1, diversity of CD4+ TCRs had risen significantly, whereas that of CD8+ TCRs had not. According to reports, newly diagnosed patients had lower baseline TCR diversity than healthy donors, and relapsed/refractory patients had lower baseline TCR diversity still.

Clones were sequenced by immunoSEQ multiplex PCR, and TCRdb holds only the in-frame ones, with some missing. The sample carries 40,000 to 55,000 clones, roughly 73% recorded once. Germline values: CDR1 KGHSH, CDR2 LQKENI. This CDR3 has 14 amino acids. Trimming removed 3 bases from V and 6 bases from J; junction bases left unmatched: 7. This specimen consisted of peripheral blood mononuclear cells (PBMCs), obtained before the fourth cycle of nivolumab. The V gene is TRBV18, the J gene TRBJ1-1; 7 bases are shared with TRBD1. The origin of this receptor is a human donor with classical Hodgkin lymphoma. Here the CDR3 reads CASSPTRGTAEAFF. In DNA form, the CDR3 reads TGTGCCAGCTCACCTACAAGAGGGACAGCTGAAGCTTTCTTT.